The next 21 T cell receptor beta chains were all read from a single sample in a study of radiation and T cells in renal cell carcinoma. Time point defined: baseline pretreatment blood. Treatment noted: 15 Gy SBRT to primary tumor, nephrectomy 4 weeks later. Method: immunoSEQ multiplex PCR; TCRdb's copy keeps in-frame clones and lacks some. This sample has roughly 120,000 clones, with around 84% found just once. The sequencing used blood, collected from a patient whose treatment included radiotherapy and nephrectomy. The source of these receptors is an older woman with renal cell carcinoma.

This chain connects TRBV28 to TRBJ1-1, with D possibly matching TRBD1 (5 bases). The CDR3 has 13 residues. Germline CDR1 is MDHEN and CDR2 is SYDVKM. V was cut by 5 bases and J by 1 base, with 8 bases left in between. The CDR3 DNA is TGTGCCAGCAGTCGGAGGGGGAACACTGAAGCTTTCTTT. This gives the protein CASSRRGNTEAFF. The full variable domain, rest sourced from reference TRBV28 and TRBJ1-1, is DVKVTQSSRYLVKRTGEKVFLECVQDMDHENMFWYRQDPGLGLRLIYFSYDVKMKEKGDIPEGYSVSREKKERFSLILESASTNQTSMYLCASSRRGNTEAFFGQGTRLTVV.

The chain carries TRBV28 and TRBJ2-5; D remains unclear. CDR3 length: 11 residues. The V and J ends lost 2 bases and 5 bases respectively, with 3 bases between them. In germline, CDR1 is MDHEN, CDR2 SYDVKM. CDR3 loop: CASSLRETQYF. CDR3 bases: TGTGCCAGCAGTTTAAGGGAGACCCAGTACTTC. Combining the CDR3 with reference TRBV28 and TRBJ2-5 gives the whole variable domain DVKVTQSSRYLVKRTGEKVFLECVQDMDHENMFWYRQDPGLGLRLIYFSYDVKMKEKGDIPEGYSVSREKKERFSLILESASTNQTSMYLCASSLRETQYFGPGTRLLVL.

This sequence joins TRBV28 and TRBJ1-1; D is unclear. The germline V gene encodes CDR1 MDHEN and CDR2 SYDVKM. There are 15 residues in the CDR3. Trimming removed 1 base from V and 3 bases from J, with 12 bases in between. CDR3 in DNA: TGTGCCAGCAGTTTATATCGATCAACTCACACTGAAGCTTTCTTT. Its protein is CASSLYRSTHTEAFF.

This clone is a singleton in its sample. This sequence joins TRBV15 and TRBJ2-3, with TRBD2 matching over 8 bases. Germline V lookup: CDR1 LNHNV, CDR2 YYDKDF (reference sequence). This CDR3 has 16 residues. Germline trimming cut 5 bases from V and 3 bases from J; bases unmatched to any gene: 10. As DNA, the CDR3 is TGTGCCACCAGCGGAGGGACTAGGATAAGTACAGATACGCAGTATTTT. Translated, it gives CATSGGTRISTDTQYF. The variable domain in full, with the rest retrieved from reference TRBV15 and TRBJ2-3, is DAMVIQNPRYQVTQFGKPVTLSCSQTLNHNVMYWYQQKSSQAPKLLFHYYDKDFNNEADTPDNFQSRRPNTSFCFLDIRSPGLGDTAMYLCATSGGTRISTDTQYFGPGTRLTVL.

The V gene is TRBV7-2, the J gene TRBJ1-6, with unresolved D. The V and J ends lost 6 bases and 8 bases respectively, with 20 bases between them. Germline CDR1 SGHTA, CDR2 FQGNSA. The CDR3 runs to 16 residues. The CDR3 here is CASSPWMRVADSPLHF. CDR3 bases: TGTGCCAGCAGTCCTTGGATGAGGGTGGCGGATTCACCCCTCCACTTT.

This clone was seen a few times. This chain connects TRBV6-5 to TRBJ2-2, with 8 bases matching TRBD2. The CDR3 length is 16 residues. The germline CDR1 and CDR2 sequences are MNHEY and SVGAGI. Unmatched junction bases numbered 11, after V lost 4 bases and J lost 7 bases. CDR3 nucleotides: TGTGCCAGCAGTTTATTGAGCGGGAGTGAAAACGGGGAGCTGTTTTTT. Translation: CASSLLSGSENGELFF.

The CDR3 loop reads CASSLGMGGNQPQHF. The CDR3 DNA reads TGTGCCAGCAGCTTAGGAATGGGGGGCAATCAGCCCCAGCATTTT. The chain carries TRBV7-9 and TRBJ1-5; weak D call: TRBD1 (5 bases). Trimming shortened V by 1 base and J by 2 bases, and 9 bases separated the two germline ends. The CDR3 is 15 amino acids. Germline CDR1 and CDR2: SEHNR and FQNEAQ (reference sequence).

The chain carries TRBV19 and TRBJ2-5, with unresolved D. CDR3 length: 15 residues. Germline CDR1 reads LNHDA; CDR2 reads SQIVND (reference sequence). The V gene lost 5 bases and the J gene lost 4 bases, with 17 bases spanning the gap. In DNA, the CDR3 is TGTGCCAGTAGTGGCGGCAGTCGCCTGGGAGAGACCCAGTACTTC. Amino acid sequence: CASSGGSRLGETQYF.

As for this clone: Other DNA variants within this sample encode the same CDR3. The V call is TRBV11-2, the J call TRBJ2-7, with 12 nucleotides matching TRBD2. V trimming: 4 bases; J trimming: 2 bases; junction bases outside the gene matches: 3. This CDR3 is 15 amino acids long. Germline V CDR1 and CDR2: SGHAT, FQNNGV. The CDR3 reads CASSSGLAGPYEQYF. In DNA form, the CDR3 reads TGTGCCAGCAGCTCAGGACTAGCGGGGCCCTACGAGCAGTACTTC.

This clone was seen more than once but under ten times. This chain links TRBV6-5 with TRBJ1-1; no firm D call. Germline V gene sequence: CDR1 MNHEY, CDR2 SVGAGI. V was shortened by 0 bases and J by 8 bases, with 19 bases between the two germline ends. This CDR3 has 16 residues. CDR3 bases: TGTGCCAGCAGTTACTCCCTCCTAGGGTCCCAAAGAGAAGCTTTCTTT. This encodes CASSYSLLGSQREAFF.

In this sample, this clone turned up once. The genes are TRBV7-2 and TRBJ2-3; D unclear. Germline CDR1 SGHTA, CDR2 FQGNSA. V lost 1 base and J lost 2, with 13 bases in between. This CDR3 has 16 residues. The CDR3 loop is CASSLGRVDPTDTQYF. The CDR3, as DNA: TGTGCCAGCAGCTTAGGACGGGTCGATCCCACAGATACGCAGTATTTT.

The chain carries TRBV7-2 and TRBJ2-1, with a tentative D call TRBD2 (7 bases). The CDR3 is made up of 16 amino acids. Germline lookup yields CDR1 SGHTA and CDR2 FQGNSA. Trimming removed 5 bases from V and 0 bases from J, with 14 bases in between. The CDR3 DNA reads TGTGCCAGCAGCCGGCGCGGGGGCAGCTCCTACAATGAGCAGTTCTTC. The encoded protein is CASSRRGGSSYNEQFF.

The rearrangement uses TRBV7-3 and TRBJ2-5; D remains unclear. Germline V lookup: CDR1 SGHTA, CDR2 FQGTGA. Trimming shortened V by 0 bases and J by 5 bases, and 7 bases separated the two germline ends. The CDR3 contains 13 residues. In nucleotides, the CDR3 is TGTGCCAGCAGCTTAACAGCCGGGGAGACCCAGTACTTC. Its protein is CASSLTAGETQYF.

The rearrangement links TRBV4-2 to TRBJ2-3; TRBD1 aligns across 9 bases. Germline V gene data show CDR1 as LGHNA and CDR2 as YNFKEQ. CDR3 size: 14 residues. After removal of 4 bases from V and 3 bases from J, the junction contained 2 bases not matched to a gene. The CDR3 coding sequence is TGTGCCAGCAGCCTTGGGACAGGGACAGATACGCAGTATTTT. Its translation: CASSLGTGTDTQYF.

The chain joins TRBV6-5 to TRBJ2-3; TRBD1 might be the D (6 bases). V was clipped by 0 bases and J by 5 bases, with 12 bases between them. There are 15 residues in the CDR3. Per the germline V gene, CDR1 is MNHEY and CDR2 is SVGAGI. The CDR3 protein is CASSYSGGAGDTQYF. CDR3 DNA: TGTGCCAGCAGTTACTCTGGGGGCGCGGGAGATACGCAGTATTTT.

This rearrangement joins TRBV9 to TRBJ2-7; tentatively, D is TRBD2 (6 bases). This CDR3 comprises 15 residues. V was pared by 4 bases and J by 1 base, with 15 bases between. Looked up from germline, CDR1 is SGDLS and CDR2 is YYNGEE. The CDR3 sequence: CASSPLAGTSYEQYF. CDR3 DNA sequence: TGTGCCAGCAGCCCACTAGCCGGGACTTCCTACGAGCAGTACTTC.

This chain uses TRBV9 with TRBJ2-2, with D perhaps matching TRBD1 or TRBD2 (6 bases each). The CDR3 has 16 amino acids. Germline loops: CDR1 SGDLS, CDR2 YYNGEE. V lost 0 bases to trimming and J lost 6 bases, with 15 bases between them. The CDR3 spells CASSVGWGANAGELFF. CDR3 in DNA: TGTGCCAGCAGCGTAGGTTGGGGGGCTAACGCCGGGGAGCTGTTTTTT.

The gene calls are TRBV19 and TRBJ1-5; D is unresolved. The V end was cut by 10 bases, the J end by 14 bases, with 27 bases between. Germline values: CDR1 LNHDA, CDR2 SQIVND (reference sequence). CDR3 length: 14 amino acids. The CDR3, as DNA: TGTGCCACTCGATACCCTTACCCGGCAGGCCCCAAGCATTTT. Its translation is CATRYPYPAGPKHF.

The CDR3 bases are TGCGCCAGCAGTTATGATGGCCAGGGTGGTGAAGCTTTCTTT. Translation gives CASSYDGQGGEAFF. V usage is TRBV5-1 and J usage is TRBJ1-1; a possible D gene is TRBD1 (5 bases). V was clipped by 5 bases and J by 7 bases, with 18 bases between them. Germline V gene lookup returns CDR1 SGHRS and CDR2 YFSETQ. This CDR3 spans 14 amino acids.

The V call is TRBV27, the J call TRBJ2-7; 7 bases fit TRBD2. V lost 4 bases and J lost 4; bases outside the gene matches: 7. This CDR3 spans 14 amino acids. Germline CDR1 and CDR2: MNHEY and SMNVEV (reference sequence). This CDR3 is CASSSHREVYEQYF. CDR3 in DNA: TGTGCCAGCAGTTCCCATCGGGAGGTTTACGAGCAGTACTTC.

The chain is built from TRBV10-3 and TRBJ1-5; the match to TRBD1 covers 7 bases. Unmatched junction bases numbered 4, after V lost 8 bases and J lost 3 bases. There are 13 residues in the CDR3. The germline CDR1 and CDR2 sequences are ENHRY and SYGVKD. The CDR3 DNA reads as TGTGCCATCGCCGGGACAGTCAATCAGCCCCAGCATTTT. Encoded protein: CAIAGTVNQPQHF.